Listed below are T cell receptor beta chains from one sample, sequenced in a study of regulatory T cells in long-lasting Graves disease. TCRdb processed the multiplex PCR reads anew with MiXCR; each CDR3 protein has one entry. The sample records about 540,000 distinct CDR3 sequences, 13% being singletons. These same data were also listed under a study on T cells in Graves' hyperthyroidism and ophthalmopathy.

Sequenced material: peripheral blood mononuclear cells (PBMCs), taken at new diagnosis, from a patient treated with antithyroid drugs. The receptors were sampled from a man under 40 with Graves disease. The CDR3 runs from the conserved cysteine through the conserved F or W. A D gene is named only where the DNA matches it firmly. Size values are once, few and many counts, or a class for expanded clones, and some rows have none.

J gene	D gene	V gene	clone size	CDR3 DNA	CDR3 protein
TRBJ2-5	TRBD2	TRBV18	NA	TGTGCCAGCTCACCATGGGAAATACTAGCGGGAGTAGTGGAGACCCAGTACTTC	CASSPWEILAGVVETQYF
TRBJ2-7	NA	TRBV5-6	many	TGTGCCAGCAGCTTGTTGAACGAGCAGTACTTC	CASSLLNEQYF
TRBJ1-2	TRBD1	TRBV27	NA	TGTGCCAGCAGTTTTCTGGGAGGGGGCCCGGCTAACTATGGCTACACCTTC	CASSFLGGGPANYGYTF
TRBJ2-7	TRBD1	TRBV19	many	TGTGCCAGTAGTGGAACCGGGACAGGGGAGAACGAGCAGTACTTC	CASSGTGTGENEQYF
TRBJ2-7	TRBD2	TRBV10-2	many	TGCGCCAGCAGTCCCCGGGTAGCGGGGAACGAGCAGTACTTC	CASSPRVAGNEQYF
TRBJ1-2	NA	TRBV30	NA	TGTGCCTGGAGTGTAGGGCCTGCCTATGGCTACACCTTC	CAWSVGPAYGYTF
TRBJ2-7	TRBD2	TRBV5-1	many	TGCGCCAGCAGCTTGGGACTAGCGGGAGGGGACGAGCAGTACTTC	CASSLGLAGGDEQYF
TRBJ2-5	TRBD1	TRBV9	few	TGTGCCAGCAGCGGCCGGACAGGGGTCCAAGAGACCCAGTACTTC	CASSGRTGVQETQYF
TRBJ2-7	NA	TRBV7-6	many	TGTGCCAGCAGCGCAGCAGGGGTTACCTACGAGCAGTACTTC	CASSAAGVTYEQYF
TRBJ2-3	TRBD2	TRBV6-1	few	TGTGCCAGCATACAGCGGGAGGGCGGTGAAGATACGCAGTATTTT	CASIQREGGEDTQYF
TRBJ2-3	TRBD2	TRBV29-1	many	TGCAGCGTTGACGGGTTAGCGGGAACCACAGATACGCAGTATTTT	CSVDGLAGTTDTQYF
TRBJ1-1	NA	TRBV5-1	many	TGCGCCAGCAGCCCCCGCCGCTACACTGAAGCTTTCTTT	CASSPRRYTEAFF
TRBJ1-4	TRBD1	TRBV4-1	NA	TGCGCCAGCAGCCCTTCCGGGACAGGGTCCGAAAAACTGTTTTTT	CASSPSGTGSEKLFF
TRBJ2-7	TRBD2	TRBV5-1	many	TGCGCCAGCAGCTCGACTAGCGGGACGACCTCCTACGAGCAGTACTTC	CASSSTSGTTSYEQYF
TRBJ2-3	NA	TRBV24-1	NA	TGTGCCACCAGTGATTGGGCGGGGACTAGCACAGATACGCAGTATTTT	CATSDWAGTSTDTQYF
TRBJ2-7	TRBD1	TRBV27	many	TGTGCCAGCAGTACGACCATGACAGGGCCCGAGCAGTACTTC	CASSTTMTGPEQYF
TRBJ2-3	TRBD1	TRBV5-1	many	TGTGCCAGCAGCCGCGACAGGGGGGACACAGATACGCAGTATTTT	CASSRDRGDTDTQYF
TRBJ2-3	TRBD1	TRBV12-3/TRBV12-4	many	TGTGCCAGCGCACCAGGGGGAGATACGCAGTATTTT	CASAPGGDTQYF
TRBJ2-1	TRBD1	TRBV7-9	many	TGTGCCAGCAGCCCGGGACAGGGGGCAAATCCGCAGTTCTTC	CASSPGQGANPQFF
TRBJ1-1	NA	TRBV15	many	TGTGCCACCAGCAGGGGCCGGGCCCTAGGTTGGGGTGAAGCTTTCTTT	CATSRGRALGWGEAFF
TRBJ1-3	TRBD1	TRBV24-1	few	TGTGCCACCAGTGATCTGGACAGGGTGAACACCATATATTTT	CATSDLDRVNTIYF
TRBJ1-4	NA	TRBV10-3	many	TGTGCCGCCGCCGCGACCTCCGCCCGGGATGAAAAACTGTTTTTT	CAAAATSARDEKLFF
TRBJ1-1	NA	TRBV30	many	TGTGCCTGGAGCCCCTTAGTGAACACTGAAGCTTTCTTT	CAWSPLVNTEAFF
TRBJ1-4	TRBD1	TRBV19	NA	TGTGCCAGTAGTCCTCGGACAGGGGTTACTAATGAAAAACTGTCTTTT	CASSPRTGVTNEKLSF
TRBJ1-4	NA	TRBV18	few	TGTGCCAGCTCGGAAAGCACGGAAAAACTGTTTTTT	CASSESTEKLFF
TRBJ2-5	TRBD2	TRBV11-2	many	TGTGCCAGCAGCTTAGGGACTAGCGGGAGACTAGAGACCCAGTACTTC	CASSLGTSGRLETQYF
TRBJ1-2	NA	TRBV5-1	few	TGCGCCAGCAGCTTGGGTCAACCCAGGGGCTCCACTAACTATGGCTACACCTTC	CASSLGQPRGSTNYGYTF
TRBJ2-7	TRBD2	TRBV11-1	many	TGTGCCAGCAGCTTAGCGACTAGCGGGAGTCGTGAGCAGTACTTC	CASSLATSGSREQYF
TRBJ1-2	TRBD1	TRBV18	NA	TGTGCCAGCTCACCACCAGCCGGGACAGGGAGCGGTGGCTACACCTTC	CASSPPAGTGSGGYTF
TRBJ2-7	NA	TRBV7-9	many	TGTGCCACCGAGTCGGGTGGAGGGTTCTACGAGCAGTACTTC	CATESGGGFYEQYF
TRBJ1-5	NA	TRBV6-5	few	TGTGCCAGCAGTTCCCACGGGCGCCAGCCCCAGCATTTT	CASSSHGRQPQHF
TRBJ1-4	NA	TRBV7-3	NA	TGTGCCAGCAGCTCCGGGGACGGCAAACTGTTTTTT	CASSSGDGKLFF
TRBJ1-2	TRBD1	TRBV5-1	NA	TGCGCCAGCAGCTCGACAGGGGTTGGCTACACCTTC	CASSSTGVGYTF